A selection of T cell receptor beta chains follows, all from one sample in a study of T cells in Graves' hyperthyroidism and ophthalmopathy. TCRdb analysed the multiplex PCR reads with MiXCR anew, one entry per CDR3 protein. The sample holds approximately 640,000 distinct CDR3 sequences; just under 45% are singletons and the top ten take less than 9%. The sequencing sample was made of peripheral blood or thyroid tissue (not recorded which). The receptors here all came from an adult man with Graves' disease, either hyperthyroidism or ophthalmopathy (not recorded which). Each CDR3 is given with its conserved first and last residue. D genes are given only for firm matches. Rows may omit the clone size; those that give it use once, few, many or a size class.

TRBD1 TRBJ1-3 TRBV7-3 . CAGTETGTGGGNTIYF TGTGCCGGAACCGAGACCGGGACAGGGGGTGGAAACACCATATATTTT
. TRBJ2-7 TRBV19 few CATTRVGGAGYEQYF TGTGCCACCACAAGGGTCGGGGGCGCCGGATACGAGCAGTACTTC
. TRBJ1-1 TRBV19 . CASSIDTRGTEAFF TGTGCCAGTAGTATTGACACGCGGGGCACTGAAGCTTTCTTT
TRBD1 TRBJ2-6 TRBV15 . CATSPIAGTVLSGANVLTF TGTGCCACCAGCCCTATAGCCGGGACAGTCCTCTCTGGGGCCAACGTCCTGACTTTC
. TRBJ1-5 TRBV5-1 few CASSLEPGGNQPQHF TGCGCCAGCAGCTTGGAACCAGGGGGCAATCAGCCCCAGCATTTT
. TRBJ1-4 TRBV2 once CASLGQGPEKLFF TGTGCCAGCTTAGGGCAGGGGCCTGAAAAACTGTTTTTT
TRBD1 TRBJ1-5 TRBV12-3/TRBV12-4 . CASSAQTGGGQPQHF TGTGCCAGCAGTGCTCAAACAGGGGGGGGTCAGCCCCAGCATTTT
. TRBJ1-2 TRBV7-8 . CASSLAESYGYTF TGTGCCAGCAGCTTAGCAGAGTCCTATGGCTACACCTTC
. TRBJ1-1 TRBV5-1 . CASSLQGQPPTEAFF TGCGCCAGCAGCTTGCAGGGCCAACCTCCCACTGAAGCTTTCTTT
. TRBJ1-6 TRBV5-1 few CASSLAREKSPLHF TGCGCCAGCAGCTTGGCCAGGGAAAAGTCACCCCTCCACTTT
. TRBJ2-7 TRBV20-1 . CSAPDPQGGEQYF TGCAGTGCTCCGGACCCCCAGGGAGGCGAGCAGTACTTC
. TRBJ1-2 TRBV29-1 . CSVGKGGYTF TGCAGCGTTGGAAAAGGGGGCTACACCTTC
TRBD1 TRBJ2-7 TRBV6-5 few CASSPLGTGGSYEQYF TGTGCCAGCAGTCCGCTTGGGACAGGCGGCTCCTACGAGCAGTACTTC
. TRBJ2-7 TRBV7-9 many CASSPLYEQYF TGTGCCAGCAGCCCCCTATACGAGCAGTACTTC
. TRBJ1-6 TRBV9 . CAWTQGGGWNSPLHF TGTGCCTGGACCCAGGGCGGGGGTTGGAATTCACCCCTCCACTTT
. TRBJ1-2 TRBV5-1 few CASSLEGLDGYTF TGCGCCAGCAGCTTGGAAGGGCTGGATGGCTACACCTTC
. TRBJ1-1 TRBV2 few CASSTGTMNTEAFF TGTGCCAGCAGTACCGGGACAATGAACACTGAAGCTTTCTTT
. TRBJ2-7 TRBV10-3 once CAISDGPYEQYF TGTGCCATCAGTGACGGTCCTTACGAGCAGTACTTC
. TRBJ1-2 TRBV7-8 few CASSQGSGEMSYTF TGTGCCAGCAGCCAAGGGTCAGGGGAAATGAGCTACACCTTC
TRBD1 TRBJ1-5 TRBV7-8 . CASSLSRGQGHQLGQPQHF TGTGCCAGCAGCTTATCTCGCGGACAGGGACATCAACTGGGTCAGCCCCAGCATTTT
TRBD1 TRBJ2-5 TRBV20-1 once CSAREKQGVSETQYF TGCAGTGCTAGAGAAAAACAGGGGGTATCGGAGACCCAGTACTTC
. TRBJ1-4 TRBV6-5 many CASSDPRGGANEKLFF TGTGCCAGCAGTGACCCCCGGGGAGGAGCTAATGAAAAACTGTTTTTT
TRBD1 TRBJ2-5 TRBV2 . CASSDDWTGAQETQYF TGTGCCAGCAGTGACGATTGGACAGGGGCACAAGAGACCCAGTACTTC
. TRBJ1-1 TRBV29-1 . CSLGPMNTEAFF TGCAGCTTGGGACCCATGAACACTGAAGCTTTCTTT
. TRBJ1-1 TRBV5-6 many CASSLRQLEAFF TGTGCCAGCAGCCTAAGACAGCTTGAAGCTTTCTTT
TRBD1 TRBJ2-7 TRBV6-1 few CASRRGQGDYEQYF TGTGCCAGCAGGAGGGGACAGGGGGACTACGAGCAGTACTTC
. TRBJ1-3 TRBV13 few CASSLSDNSGNTIYF TGTGCCAGCAGCTTAAGCGACAACTCTGGAAACACCATATATTTT
. TRBJ2-5 TRBV20-1 many CSARDFAGQETQYF TGCAGTGCTAGAGATTTCGCAGGGCAAGAGACCCAGTACTTC
TRBD1 TRBJ2-2 TRBV19 . CASSPRQGLQMNTGELFF TGTGCCAGTAGTCCTAGACAGGGCCTTCAGATGAACACCGGGGAGCTGTTTTTT
. TRBJ1-5 TRBV6-6 . CASVLGVYSNQPQHF TGTGCCAGCGTCTTGGGGGTCTATAGCAATCAGCCCCAGCATTTT
. TRBJ1-1 TRBV10-3 few CAISVVGNTEAFF TGTGCCATCAGTGTTGTAGGGAACACTGAAGCTTTCTTT
. TRBJ1-1 TRBV12-3/TRBV12-4 . CASSLAVSEAFF TGTGCCAGCAGTTTAGCGGTTAGTGAAGCTTTCTTT
TRBD1 TRBJ1-3 TRBV4-1 . CASSQPGQRGTRGNTIYF TGCGCCAGCAGCCAACCTGGACAGCGGGGGACCAGGGGGAACACCATATATTTT
. TRBJ1-4 TRBV20-1 once CSANVPGATNEKLFF TGCAGTGCCAACGTCCCCGGGGCAACTAATGAAAAACTGTTTTTT
TRBD1 TRBJ1-2 TRBV4-1 few CASSQVSGTGYYGYTF TGCGCCAGCAGCCAAGTAAGCGGGACAGGTTACTATGGCTACACCTTC
. TRBJ2-5 TRBV11-2 . CASSPQGGTAFQETQYF TGTGCCAGCAGCCCCCAAGGAGGGACAGCTTTCCAAGAGACCCAGTACTTC
. TRBJ2-7 TRBV2 . CASTRKKGGHEQYF TGTGCCAGCACAAGAAAGAAAGGGGGTCACGAGCAGTACTTC
. TRBJ1-6 TRBV10-3 . CAISEAGGVNSPLHF TGTGCCATCAGTGAAGCGGGGGGGGTTAATTCACCCCTCCACTTT
. TRBJ1-5 TRBV12-3/TRBV12-4 many CASSFGNQPQHF TGTGCCAGCAGTTTCGGCAATCAGCCCCAGCATTTT
. TRBJ2-5 TRBV7-9 . CASSLSRLGAETQYF TGTGCCAGCAGCTTAAGTCGGCTAGGGGCAGAGACCCAGTACTTC
. TRBJ1-1 TRBV15 many CATSAPLGRGNTEAFF TGTGCCACCAGCGCACCCCTCGGGCGGGGTAACACTGAAGCTTTCTTT
TRBD1 TRBJ2-7 TRBV15 . CATSTGQAISYEQYF TGTGCCACCAGCACGGGACAGGCGATCTCCTACGAGCAGTACTTC
. TRBJ1-2 TRBV7-9 . CASSLGLGADGYTF TGTGCCAGCAGTTTAGGATTGGGGGCAGATGGCTACACCTTC
TRBD2 TRBJ2-2 TRBV7-8 . CASSRTGTRGRGGELFF TGTGCCAGCAGCCGAACCGGGACTAGAGGCCGGGGCGGGGAGCTGTTTTTT
TRBD2 TRBJ2-5 TRBV6-6 few CASSYFQGLAGGETQYF TGTGCCAGCAGTTACTTCCAGGGACTAGCGGGAGGAGAGACCCAGTACTTC
TRBD2 TRBJ2-7 TRBV25-1 many CASSATSGRASPYF TGTGCCAGCAGTGCGACTAGCGGGAGGGCAAGTCCGTACTTC
. TRBJ1-2 TRBV7-9 many CASSPRAGTNYGYTF TGTGCCAGCAGCCCCCGCGCCGGTACAAACTATGGCTACACCTTC
TRBD2 TRBJ2-7 TRBV12-3/TRBV12-4 few CASSPTGEGYEQYF TGTGCCAGCAGTCCGACGGGGGAGGGCTACGAGCAGTACTTC
. TRBJ2-7 TRBV5-1 . CASSLAGWAYEQYF TGCGCCAGCAGCTTGGCCGGGTGGGCCTACGAGCAGTACTTC
TRBD1 TRBJ1-1 TRBV19 few CASSWTGIKNTEAFF TGTGCCAGTAGCTGGACAGGGATAAAGAACACTGAAGCTTTCTTT
. TRBJ1-5 TRBV7-2 . CASAEIPSNQPQHF TGTGCCAGCGCAGAGATACCTAGCAATCAGCCCCAGCATTTT
. TRBJ2-5 TRBV10-3 once CAIRKTSRGQETQYF TGTGCCATCAGAAAGACTAGTCGTGGTCAAGAGACCCAGTACTTC
. TRBJ1-2 TRBV5-1 . CASSYVQGEKEGYTF TGCGCCAGCAGTTATGTTCAGGGAGAAAAAGAAGGCTACACCTTC
. TRBJ2-7 TRBV6-6 few CASSYIGPSSYEQYF TGTGCCAGCAGTTACATAGGACCCTCCTCCTACGAGCAGTACTTC
. TRBJ2-7 TRBV11-2 . CASETSGSYEQYF TGTGCCAGCGAGACCTCAGGGTCCTACGAGCAGTACTTC
TRBD2 TRBJ2-2 TRBV19 . CASIQGVAGGANTGELFF TGTGCCAGTATACAGGGAGTAGCGGGGGGTGCCAACACCGGGGAGCTGTTTTTT
TRBD1 TRBJ1-4 TRBV10-3 . CASSPRTGARVAREKLFF TGTGCCAGCAGCCCTAGGACAGGAGCCAGGGTGGCGAGGGAAAAACTGTTTTTT
. TRBJ2-2 TRBV29-1 . CSVEGWLANTGELFF TGCAGCGTTGAAGGTTGGTTAGCGAACACCGGGGAGCTGTTTTTT
TRBD1 TRBJ1-2 TRBV29-1 . CSVVTGANYGYTF TGCAGCGTTGTCACAGGGGCTAACTATGGCTACACCTTC
. TRBJ2-5 TRBV20-1 few CSALTLETQYF TGCAGTGCCTTAACCCTCGAGACCCAGTACTTC